The 28 T cell receptor beta chains below come from one sample, sequenced in a study of early T cells in non-severe SARS-CoV-2 infection. MiXCR, applied by TCRdb to the 5' RACE reads, yields one record per CDR3 protein. The sample shows about 26,000 distinct CDR3 sequences, about 4% of them seen only once. Sample: whole blood. These receptors were collected from an adult who was a healthcare worker with PCR-confirmed SARS-CoV-2 infection or an uninfected control (not recorded which).

By share, this clonotype counts as medium-sized (0.01 to 0.1%). This sequence joins TRBV27 and TRBJ2-1, with a weak D call TRBD2 (6 bases). This CDR3 contains 17 residues. Per germline, CDR1 MNHEY and CDR2 SMNVEV (reference sequence). Trimming shortened V by 2 bases and J by 4 bases, and 18 bases separated the two germline ends. CDR3 residues: CASSLTPPGEEYNEQFF. CDR3 bases: TGTGCCAGCAGTTTAACCCCCCCGGGAGAGGAATACAATGAGCAGTTCTTC.

Many counts were recorded for this clonotype. The chain combines TRBV2 with TRBJ2-2; 11 bases are a match to TRBD2. Germline V gene sequence: CDR1 SNHLY, CDR2 FYNNEI. V gave up 4 bases and J gave up 5 bases; unmatched junction bases: 3. CDR3 length: 15 amino acids. The chain's CDR3 is CASSGSGRGTGELFF. In DNA, the CDR3 is TGTGCCAGCAGTGGTAGCGGGAGGGGAACCGGGGAGCTGTTTTTT.

This clonotype has only a few counts. The V and J genes are TRBV5-5 and TRBJ2-5, with D unclear. The CDR3 is 14 amino acids. Germline CDR1 and CDR2: SGHKS and YYEKEE (reference sequence). Trimming removed 4 bases at V and 0 bases at J, with 10 bases between. The CDR3 sequence is CASSTTAYQETQYF. The CDR3 nucleotides are TGTGCCAGCAGCACTACAGCGTACCAAGAGACCCAGTACTTC.

There are many counts of this clonotype. The genes are TRBV11-2 and TRBJ1-2; 8 nucleotides line up with TRBD1. The CDR3 totals 15 residues. From germline, CDR1 is SGHAT and CDR2 FQNNGV. Trimming at V came to 2 bases and at J to 8 bases, leaving 10 bases not matched to a gene. The CDR3 protein is CASSLLQGAIGGYTF. CDR3 DNA sequence: TGTGCCAGCAGCTTACTCCAGGGGGCAATAGGAGGCTACACCTTC. Full variable domain (rest looked up from reference TRBV11-2 and TRBJ1-2): EAGVAQSPRYKIIEKRQSVAFWCNPISGHATLYWYQQILGQGPKLLIQFQNNGVVDDSQLPKDRFSAERLKGVDSTLKIQPAKLEDSAVYLCASSLLQGAIGGYTFGSGTRLTVV.

This clonotype was seen at least ten times. The CDR3 DNA reads TGTGCCAGCAGCTTGGCCGGGACAACTAGCACAGATACGCAGTATTTT. Translation gives CASSLAGTTSTDTQYF. This chain connects TRBV5-5 to TRBJ2-3; D might be TRBD1 (6 bases). Germline values: CDR1 SGHKS, CDR2 YYEKEE (reference sequence). The CDR3 extends over 16 amino acids. V was trimmed by 0 bases and J by 0 bases, leaving 11 bases between them.

This clonotype was detected only a few times. The chain carries TRBV6-4 and TRBJ2-1, with 8 nucleotides matching TRBD2. Germline CDR1 and CDR2: MRHNA and SNTAGT. CDR3 length equals 15 residues. V gave up 4 bases and J gave up 8 bases; unmatched junction bases: 10. The CDR3 region is CASSGGPGGLDEQFF. The CDR3 coding sequence is TGTGCCAGCAGTGGGGGACCGGGAGGGTTAGATGAGCAGTTCTTC.

This clonotype was seen ten or more times. This rearrangement joins TRBV5-1 to TRBJ2-1; D may be TRBD2 (6 bases). The CDR3 length is 12 residues. Trimming took off 7 bases at V and 8 bases at J, with 13 bases between the two ends. Germline-derived CDR1 and CDR2 are SGHRS and YFSETQ. The CDR3 loop is CASAGGRDEQFF. CDR3 sequence (DNA): TGCGCCAGCGCCGGGGGTAGGGATGAGCAGTTCTTC.

The chain couples TRBV7-9 to TRBJ1-6; 10 bases match TRBD1. This CDR3 has 15 amino acids. V lost 5 bases, J lost 7 bases, and 5 bases stayed unmatched. Looked up from germline, CDR1 is SEHNR and CDR2 is FQNEAQ (reference sequence). DNA for the CDR3: TGTGCCAGCAGCCCACCGGGACAGGGGAATTCACCCCTCCACTTT. Protein product: CASSPPGQGNSPLHF.

There are a few counts of this clonotype. The chain combines TRBV6-2 or TRBV6-3 with TRBJ2-1, with TRBD2 matching over 16 bases. Germline V gene lookup returns CDR1 MNHEY and CDR2 SVGEGT. Germline trimming cut 6 bases from V and 8 bases from J; bases unmatched to any gene: 10. The CDR3 is 17 residues long. In DNA form, the CDR3 reads TGTGCCAGCAGAACCGGGACTAGCGGGAGGGCCCAGTATGAGCAGTTCTTC. Its translation is CASRTGTSGRAQYEQFF.

J is TRBJ1-6 and V is TRBV6-1; 9 nucleotides line up with TRBD1. This CDR3 spans 14 amino acids. Germline values: CDR1 MNHNS, CDR2 SASEGT. V shed 5 bases and J 8 bases; nucleotides not matched to a gene: 4. Here the CDR3 reads CASSNRGRDSPLHF. The CDR3 nucleotides are TGTGCCAGCAGTAACAGGGGGCGAGATTCACCCCTCCACTTT.

This clonotype was seen many times. CDR3 in DNA: TGCGCCAGCAGCTTGGGTGACTTGGACAGCAATGAGCAGTTCTTC. Translating it yields CASSLGDLDSNEQFF. The chain uses TRBV5-1 and TRBJ2-1; D is perhaps TRBD1 (6 bases). The germline CDR1 and CDR2 sequences are SGHRS and YFSETQ. The V and J ends lost 0 bases and 6 bases respectively, with 13 bases between them. This CDR3 spans 15 amino acids.

The table lists this clonotype with many counts. The rearrangement links TRBV7-9 to TRBJ2-1; D is perhaps TRBD2 (5 bases). Trimming removed 3 bases from V and 7 bases from J, with 13 bases in between. This CDR3 is built from 14 residues. Looked up from germline, CDR1 is SEHNR and CDR2 is FQNEAQ (reference sequence). The CDR3 DNA follows: TGTGCCAGCAGCTTCCTGGCTTCGGGGAATGAGCAGTTCTTC. As protein: CASSFLASGNEQFF.

This clonotype was found many times. The chain links TRBV7-9 to TRBJ2-7, with TRBD2 matching over 11 bases. The CDR3 consists of 15 residues. Germline CDR1 is SEHNR and CDR2 is FQNEAQ (reference sequence). V gave up 4 bases and J gave up 5 bases; unmatched junction bases: 7. DNA for the CDR3: TGTGCCAGCAGCTCGACTAGCGGGAAGGTTGACGAGCAGTACTTC. Amino acid sequence: CASSSTSGKVDEQYF. The whole variable domain, filled in from reference TRBV7-9 and TRBJ2-7, reads DTGVSQNPRHKITKRGQNVTFRCDPISEHNRLYWYRQTLGQGPEFLTYFQNEAQLEKSRLLSDRFSAERPKGSFSTLEIQRTEQGDSAMYLCASSSTSGKVDEQYFGPGTRLTVT.

In its sample, this clonotype ranks as medium-sized (0.01 to 0.1%). The V call is TRBV20-1, the J call TRBJ2-3; D gene uncertain. Trimming removed 3 bases at V and 2 bases at J, with 12 bases between. The CDR3 sequence is 14 residues long. Germline V CDR1 and CDR2: DFQATT, SNEGSKA (reference sequence). The CDR3 bases are TGCAGTGCTAGGTTAATGAGGTCCACAGATACGCAGTATTTT. It translates to CSARLMRSTDTQYF.

The chain combines TRBV7-9 with TRBJ1-2; perhaps TRBD1 as D (5 bases). The V and J ends lost 3 bases and 4 bases respectively, with 12 bases between them. The CDR3 sequence is 14 residues long. The V gene's germline CDR1 is SEHNR and CDR2 FQNEAQ (reference sequence). The CDR3, as DNA: TGTGCCAGCAGCTTCCCGCAGGGCGGCTATGGCTACACCTTC. This codes for CASSFPQGGYGYTF.

The chain links TRBV21-1 to TRBJ2-7; the table calls TRBD2, which could not be checked here. TRBV21-1 is noted as a pseudogene. This CDR3 spans 20 amino acids. CDR3 protein: CASSTIIGQGGLAAVHEQYF. DNA for the CDR3: TGTGCCAGCAGCACCATAATCGGGCAGGGCGGACTAGCGGCCGTCCACGAGCAGTACTTC.

This clonotype was seen repeatedly, ten times or more. The chain couples TRBV20-1 to TRBJ2-7, with D tentatively TRBD2 (6 bases). From germline, CDR1 is DFQATT and CDR2 SNEGSKA (reference sequence). CDR3 size: 12 residues. CDR3 sequence (DNA): TGCAAGGCCAGAGGGGACTTCTACGAGCAGTACTTC. As protein: CKARGDFYEQYF.

This clonotype was recorded many times. The chain recombines TRBV5-4 with TRBJ2-3, with 7 bases lining up with TRBD2. With V trimmed by 0 bases and J by 6 bases, 7 bases remained unmatched. Germline values: CDR1 SGHNT, CDR2 YYREEE (reference sequence). This CDR3 region has 15 residues. This chain's CDR3 is CASSLAGRATDTQYF. DNA for the CDR3: TGTGCCAGCAGCTTGGCGGGGAGGGCCACGGATACGCAGTATTTT.

In this sample, this clonotype turned up many times. The V and J genes are TRBV11-2 and TRBJ1-1; D may be TRBD1 (5 bases). Trimming left V 3 bases short and J 1 base short, with 12 bases between. The germline V gene encodes CDR1 SGHAT and CDR2 FQNNGV. The length of the CDR3 is 15 residues. The CDR3 sequence is CASSFSGTANTEAFF. Here the CDR3 DNA reads TGTGCCAGCAGCTTCTCCGGGACGGCGAACACTGAAGCTTTCTTT.

A few counts support this clonotype. V usage is TRBV10-3 and J usage is TRBJ2-1; possibly TRBD2 for D (6 bases). The CDR3 consists of 16 residues. Trimming took off 2 bases at V and 0 bases at J, with 11 bases between the two ends. Germline CDR1 ENHRY, CDR2 SYGVKD. The CDR3 is CAISEAETSSYNEQFF. The CDR3 DNA reads TGTGCCATCAGTGAGGCGGAGACTAGCTCCTACAATGAGCAGTTCTTC.

This clonotype was counted many times. V and J are TRBV4-2 and TRBJ2-7; 14 bases fit TRBD2. The V and J ends lost 4 bases and 4 bases, in that order; junction bases with no gene match: 18. This CDR3 has 20 amino acids. Germline loops: CDR1 LGHNA, CDR2 YNFKEQ. The CDR3 coding sequence is TGTGCCAGCAGCCCGGCAACCTCGGGACTAGCGGGAGCCTTGGCATACGAGCAGTACTTC. Its translation is CASSPATSGLAGALAYEQYF.

Ten or more counts support this clonotype. The rearrangement joins TRBV10-3 to TRBJ2-3, with D tentatively TRBD2 (6 bases). Germline V gene sequence: CDR1 ENHRY, CDR2 SYGVKD. The CDR3 spans 15 residues. The ends were cut back, 4 bases at V and 1 base at J, with 12 bases in the middle. In nucleotides, the CDR3 is TGTGCCATCAGTGCAACTAGCCGGGGCACAGATACGCAGTATTTT. It yields the protein CAISATSRGTDTQYF.

Only a few counts were recorded for this clonotype. The chain employs TRBV6-2 or TRBV6-3 and TRBJ2-1, with 9 bases matching TRBD2. The CDR3 extends over 11 amino acids. The germline CDR1 and CDR2 sequences are MNHEY and SVGEGT. CDR3 nucleotides: TGTGCACTAGCGGGCAACAATGAGCAGTTCTTC. Residues: CALAGNNEQFF.

The chain is built from TRBV9 and TRBJ2-7; D remains ambiguous. The CDR3 contains 13 residues. Trimming stripped 3 bases from V and 1 base from J, with 8 bases between. Germline CDR1 and CDR2: SGDLS and YYNGEE. In DNA, the CDR3 is TGTGCCAGCAGCGCCGAGGATTCCTACGAGCAGTACTTC. This translates into CASSAEDSYEQYF.

The sample holds many counts of this clonotype. This chain connects TRBV20-1 to TRBJ2-1; D is possibly TRBD2 (6 bases). Germline V gene lookup returns CDR1 DFQATT and CDR2 SNEGSKA (reference sequence). This CDR3 comprises 13 residues. The V end lost 8 bases, the J end lost 0 bases, and 11 bases lay between the germline ends. CDR3 region: CSFSGFSYNEQFF. Here the CDR3 DNA reads TGCAGTTTCAGCGGGTTCTCCTACAATGAGCAGTTCTTC.

This clonotype was detected only a few times. The rearrangement joins TRBV7-3 to TRBJ2-5, with TRBD2 matching over 7 bases. Unmatched junction bases numbered 4, after V lost 4 bases and J lost 2 bases. Germline V gene sequence: CDR1 SGHTA, CDR2 FQGTGA. There are 14 residues in the CDR3. The CDR3, as DNA: TGTGCCAGCAGCTCACTCGGGGGGCAAGAGACCCAGTACTTC. This codes for CASSSLGGQETQYF.

This clonotype has a handful of counts. The gene calls are TRBV29-1 and TRBJ2-3; TRBD1 or TRBD2 may be the D gene (5 bases each). Germline V gene data show CDR1 as SQVTM and CDR2 as ANQGSEA. V lost 3 bases, J lost 6 bases, and 7 bases lay in between. This CDR3 is built from 11 residues. The CDR3: CSVDWGDTQYF. CDR3 bases: TGCAGCGTTGACTGGGGGGATACGCAGTATTTT.

This clonotype was recorded many times. The chain employs TRBV2 and TRBJ2-1; 11 bases agree with TRBD1. Germline trimming cut 6 bases from V and 4 bases from J; bases unmatched to any gene: 2. The CDR3 length is 14 residues. Germline V gene lookup returns CDR1 SNHLY and CDR2 FYNNEI. This CDR3 reads CASRRDRGYNEQFF. The CDR3 DNA reads as TGTGCCAGCAGAAGGGACAGGGGGTACAATGAGCAGTTCTTC.